This TCR beta chain comes out of a study of CD8 T cells in Susac syndrome. When the RNA was reverse transcribed, random hexamers were used with an input of about 0.45 to 1 ug. TCR beta CDR3 was amplified by immunoSEQ multiplex PCR. This amplification extended across 54 Vbeta and 13 Jbeta segments. MiXCR was run by TCRdb on the immunoSEQ multiplex PCR reads, yielding one entry per CDR3 protein. The sample holds about 300,000 distinct CDR3 sequences, approximately 85% seen once. In germline, CDR1 is GTSNPN, CDR2 SVGIG (reference sequence). The CDR3 extends over 13 amino acids. The trim removed 3 bases at V and 12 bases at J, leaving 10 bases unmatched.

Material: CD8+ T cells from PBMCs. This chain connects TRBV30 to TRBJ2-1; 8 bases match TRBD1. The source is a human donor with multiple sclerosis. In DNA form, the CDR3 reads TGTGCCTGGAGGCAGGGGGCTCACACGGGGCAGTTCTTC. This gives the protein CAWRQGAHTGQFF.